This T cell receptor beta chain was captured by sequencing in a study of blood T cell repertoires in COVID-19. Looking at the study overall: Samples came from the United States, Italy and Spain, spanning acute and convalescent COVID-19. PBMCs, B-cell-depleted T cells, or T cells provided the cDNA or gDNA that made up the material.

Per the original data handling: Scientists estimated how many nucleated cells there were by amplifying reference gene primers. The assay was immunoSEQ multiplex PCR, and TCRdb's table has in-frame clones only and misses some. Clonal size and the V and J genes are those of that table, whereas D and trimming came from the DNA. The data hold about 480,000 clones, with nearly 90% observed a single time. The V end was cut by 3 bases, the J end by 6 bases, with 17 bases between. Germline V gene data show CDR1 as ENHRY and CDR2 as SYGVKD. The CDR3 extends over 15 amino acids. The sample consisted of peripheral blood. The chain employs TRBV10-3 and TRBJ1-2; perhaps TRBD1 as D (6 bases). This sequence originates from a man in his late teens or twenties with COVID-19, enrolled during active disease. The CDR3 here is CAISDESTGFNGYTF. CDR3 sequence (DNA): TGTGCCATCAGTGACGAATCGACAGGTTTCAATGGCTACACCTTC.